This is a list of T cell receptor beta chains from one sample in a study of blood T cell repertoires in COVID-19. The assay was immunoSEQ multiplex PCR, and TCRdb's table has in-frame clones only and misses some. Here the sample spans about 190,000 clones, 79% being singletons. The specimen was peripheral blood. The receptors were gathered from a man aged 55-75 years with active or convalescent COVID-19. The CDR3 runs from the conserved cysteine through the conserved F or W. A D gene is named only where the DNA matches it firmly. Clone size appears in some rows only: once, few, many, or a class for an expanded clone.

abundance | j_gene | d_gene | v_gene | CDR3aa | CDR3nt
. | TRBJ1-1 | . | TRBV28 | CASSLALAVNTEAFF | TGTGCCAGCAGTTTAGCCCTCGCAGTAAACACTGAAGCTTTCTTT
. | TRBJ2-7 | . | TRBV9 | CASSVADSRSYEQYF | TGTGCCAGCAGCGTAGCCGACAGTCGTTCCTACGAGCAGTACTTC
. | TRBJ1-5 | TRBD1 | TRBV7-2 | CASSADRAQPQHF | TGTGCCAGCAGCGCAGACAGGGCACAGCCCCAGCATTTT
. | TRBJ2-7 | . | TRBV10-1 | CARALAGNYEQYF | TGCGCCAGAGCCCTGGCGGGGAACTACGAGCAGTACTTC
. | TRBJ1-5 | . | TRBV7-2 | CASSLGHLDSNQPQHF | TGTGCCAGCAGCTTGGGACATTTGGATAGCAATCAGCCCCAGCATTTT
. | TRBJ2-2 | TRBD1 | TRBV24-1 | CATSAGRTGGGELFF | TGTGCCACCAGTGCCGGGAGGACAGGGGGCGGGGAGCTGTTTTTT
few | TRBJ2-5 | . | TRBV7-6 | CASSYGGQETQYF | TGTGCCAGCAGCTACGGCGGACAAGAGACCCAGTACTTC
. | TRBJ2-2 | TRBD2 | TRBV7-9 | CASSLGTSWGTGELFF | TGTGCCAGCAGCTTAGGGACTAGCTGGGGCACCGGGGAGCTGTTTTTT
. | TRBJ1-2 | . | TRBV6-5 | CASSYSDMRGTYGYTF | TGTGCCAGCAGTTACTCGGATATGAGGGGGACCTATGGCTACACCTTC
. | TRBJ1-5 | . | TRBV30 | CAWGDRQDQPQHF | TGTGCCTGGGGAGACAGACAGGATCAGCCCCAGCATTTT
. | TRBJ1-5 | . | TRBV4-1 | CASSQRTLGEPQHF | TGCGCCAGCAGCCAAAGGACATTGGGCGAGCCCCAGCATTTT
. | TRBJ2-7 | TRBD2 | TRBV9 | CASSVTSGVVSYEQYF | TGTGCCAGCAGCGTAACTAGCGGGGTGGTCTCCTACGAGCAGTACTTC
. | TRBJ2-7 | . | TRBV7-2 | CASSLAVTRVYEQYF | TGTGCCAGCAGCTTAGCCGTGACTAGGGTCTACGAGCAGTACTTC
. | TRBJ2-7 | TRBD1 | TRBV15 | CATSQSPGQHLIYEQYF | TGTGCCACCAGCCAAAGTCCGGGACAGCACTTAATTTACGAGCAGTACTTC
. | TRBJ2-7 | TRBD2 | TRBV27 | CASSPSLAGLFEQYF | TGTGCCAGCAGCCCGTCGCTAGCGGGACTGTTCGAGCAGTACTTC
. | TRBJ2-3 | . | TRBV20-1 | CSAEVRDTQYF | TGCAGTGCTGAGGTCAGAGATACGCAGTATTTT
. | TRBJ2-3 | . | TRBV5-1 | CASSFSSSSSTDTQYF | TGCGCCAGCAGCTTTTCTTCTAGCTCTTCCACAGATACGCAGTATTTT
. | TRBJ2-2 | . | TRBV7-3 | CASSFRGIGTGELFF | TGTGCCAGCAGCTTCAGGGGAATAGGCACCGGGGAGCTGTTTTTT
few | TRBJ1-5 | . | TRBV19 | CASSITGQSNQPQHF | TGTGCCAGTAGTATAACCGGACAGAGCAATCAGCCCCAGCATTTT
. | TRBJ2-5 | . | TRBV6-6 | CASSQQGRFQETQYF | TGTGCCAGCAGTCAACAGGGCAGATTCCAAGAGACCCAGTACTTC
. | TRBJ2-3 | . | TRBV6-5 | CASSYSTELPDTQYF | TGTGCCAGCAGTTACTCGACGGAGTTGCCAGATACGCAGTATTTT
. | TRBJ2-5 | . | TRBV14 | CASSLRTLGTQYF | TGTGCCAGCAGCCTGAGGACACTTGGGACCCAGTACTTC
. | TRBJ2-5 | . | TRBV11-1 | CASSFPRREQETQYF | TGTGCCAGCAGCTTTCCCCGGAGGGAGCAAGAGACCCAGTACTTC
. | TRBJ2-5 | . | TRBV25-1 | CASSEPGVGLETQYF | TGTGCCAGCAGTGAGCCAGGGGTTGGTCTGGAGACCCAGTACTTC
. | TRBJ1-4 | TRBD1 | TRBV30 | CASKTGGGSNEKLFF | TGTGCCTCGAAGACAGGGGGCGGATCTAATGAAAAACTGTTTTTT
. | TRBJ2-2 | . | TRBV5-1 | CASSLALQGNTGELFF | TGCGCCAGCAGCTTGGCCCTTCAGGGAAACACCGGGGAGCTGTTTTTT
. | TRBJ2-7 | . | TRBV30 | CAWSEGDPDYEQYF | TGTGCCTGGAGTGAGGGGGACCCTGACTACGAGCAGTACTTC
. | TRBJ2-7 | . | TRBV5-8 | CASSRSRGSYEQYF | TGTGCCAGCAGCCGGTCCCGGGGCTCCTACGAGCAGTACTTC
few | TRBJ1-1 | . | TRBV2 | CASSEFQGSTGEAFF | TGTGCCAGCAGTGAATTTCAGGGCTCCACAGGTGAAGCTTTCTTT
. | TRBJ2-7 | . | TRBV7-2 | CASTPRQGRYEQYF | TGTGCCAGCACCCCCCGGCAGGGCCGGTACGAGCAGTACTTC
. | TRBJ2-3 | . | TRBV10-3 | CAISEYRFSYKDTQYF | TGTGCCATCAGTGAGTACAGATTCTCCTATAAGGATACGCAGTATTTT
. | TRBJ1-5 | . | TRBV6-5 | CASRTGIFNQPQHF | TGTGCCAGCAGGACCGGGATATTTAATCAGCCCCAGCATTTT
few | TRBJ1-4 | . | TRBV5-8 | CASSSSEGTGGEKLFF | TGTGCCAGCAGCTCGTCAGAAGGGACGGGGGGTGAAAAACTGTTTTTT
once | TRBJ2-7 | . | TRBV7-2 | CASSLLARSYEQYF | TGTGCCAGCAGCTTACTAGCGCGCTCCTACGAGCAGTACTTC
once | TRBJ2-4 | TRBD1 | TRBV5-1 | CASNPQGGENIQYF | TGCGCCAGCAATCCACAGGGGGGCGAAAACATTCAGTACTTC
. | TRBJ1-2 | . | TRBV2 | CASRRTFLGGYTF | TGTGCCAGCCGACGGACTTTCTTGGGAGGCTACACCTTC
. | TRBJ2-2 | . | TRBV5-1 | CASRRSNTGELFF | TGCGCCAGCCGTCGTTCGAACACCGGGGAGCTGTTTTTT
. | TRBJ2-1 | TRBD2 | TRBV6-2/TRBV6-3 | CASSYLTGTSGLNEQFF | TGTGCCAGCAGTTACCTAACCGGGACTAGCGGGCTAAATGAGCAGTTCTTC
. | TRBJ2-7 | . | TRBV2 | CASTLERAAYEQYF | TGTGCCAGCACCCTCGAGCGGGCAGCCTACGAGCAGTACTTC
. | TRBJ1-3 | . | TRBV21-1 | CASSKSCNGNTIYF | TGTGCCAGCAGCAAATCTTGTAATGGAAACACCATATATTTT
. | TRBJ1-1 | TRBD1 | TRBV30 | CAWTGGNTEAFF | TGTGCCTGGACAGGGGGGAACACTGAAGCTTTCTTT
once | TRBJ1-2 | TRBD1 | TRBV28 | CASSGGWTGGNGYTF | TGTGCCAGCAGTGGGGGATGGACAGGGGGTAATGGCTACACCTTC
. | TRBJ1-5 | TRBD1 | TRBV19 | CASSSRQGWGNQPQHF | TGTGCCAGTAGTTCGCGACAGGGCTGGGGCAATCAGCCCCAGCATTTT
. | TRBJ2-5 | . | TRBV19 | CASSASRQETQYF | TGTGCCAGTAGTGCCAGTCGCCAAGAGACCCAGTACTTC
. | TRBJ1-1 | . | TRBV5-1 | CASSLIVGGTEAFF | TGCGCCAGCAGCCTTATCGTCGGAGGCACTGAAGCTTTCTTT
. | TRBJ1-2 | . | TRBV28 | CASSLDSNYGYTF | TGTGCCAGCAGTTTGGACAGCAACTATGGCTACACCTTC
. | TRBJ2-1 | TRBD2 | TRBV5-4 | CASSLASGRENEQFF | TGTGCCAGCAGCTTGGCTAGCGGACGGGAAAATGAGCAGTTCTTC
. | TRBJ2-2 | . | TRBV9 | CASSLTMSYDTGELFF | TGTGCCAGCAGCCTCACGATGTCCTACGACACCGGGGAGCTGTTTTTT
. | TRBJ2-1 | . | TRBV5-6 | CASSRIGSSYNEQFF | TGTGCCAGCAGCCGGATTGGGAGCTCCTACAATGAGCAGTTCTTC
. | TRBJ2-3 | TRBD2 | TRBV28 | CASSTQRGAPGTQYF | TGTGCCAGCAGTACCCAGCGGGGTGCCCCCGGTACGCAGTATTTT
. | TRBJ1-4 | . | TRBV18 | CASSPGNVNEKLFF | TGTGCCAGCTCACCGGGCAACGTTAATGAAAAACTGTTTTTT
few | TRBJ2-1 | . | TRBV5-4 | CASSSTGGAVGGEQFF | TGTGCCAGCAGCTCGACCGGGGGAGCGGTAGGAGGTGAGCAGTTCTTC
. | TRBJ1-1 | . | TRBV3-1/TRBV3-2 | CASSLLARAPSPNTEAFF | TGTGCCAGCAGCCTGTTGGCCAGGGCCCCCTCGCCGAACACTGAAGCTTTCTTT
. | TRBJ2-7 | TRBD2 | TRBV28 | CASSFLSASGKPYEQYF | TGTGCCAGCAGTTTCTTATCGGCTAGCGGGAAACCTTACGAGCAGTACTTC
. | TRBJ1-4 | TRBD1 | TRBV6-5 | CASSPLRTGEEKLFF | TGTGCCAGCAGCCCACTCCGGACAGGGGAGGAAAAACTGTTTTTT
. | TRBJ2-3 | . | TRBV7-9 | CASTPGGSTDTQYF | TGTGCCAGCACTCCCGGCGGGAGCACAGATACGCAGTATTTT
. | TRBJ2-7 | TRBD2 | TRBV5-1 | CASSLDLGGYEQYF | TGCGCCAGCAGCTTGGATCTGGGGGGGTACGAGCAGTACTTC
few | TRBJ2-5 | TRBD1 | TRBV12-5 | CASGPRGQGWRPQYF | TGTGCTAGTGGTCCGCGCGGACAGGGTTGGAGACCCCAGTACTTC
few | TRBJ2-7 | TRBD2 | TRBV24-1 | CATSDRRGGGYEQYF | TGTGCCACCAGTGACCGACGCGGGGGTGGCTACGAGCAGTACTTC